This record looks at one T cell receptor beta chain sequence and its context. The data are from a study of blood T cell repertoires in COVID-19. Whole-study context: Researchers got acute and convalescent COVID-19 samples from the United States, Italy and Spain.

Assay: immunoSEQ multiplex PCR; the TCRdb copy retains only in-frame clones and omits some. This sample carries more than 120,000 clones, around nine tenths of them seen once, and the ten largest clones take less than 10%. The germline V gene encodes CDR1 MNHEY and CDR2 SVGAGI. This CDR3 comprises 14 residues. The germline V and J ends were trimmed by 6 bases and 6 bases, with 15 bases remaining between them. This chain links TRBV6-5 with TRBJ1-5; no clear D. Sequenced sample: peripheral blood. The clonotype originates from a woman in her 50s with active or convalescent COVID-19. CDR3 amino acids: CASSRPPSGQPQHF. In nucleotides, the CDR3 is TGTGCCAGCAGCCGACCCCCATCGGGTCAGCCCCAGCATTTT.